This is a list of T cell receptor beta chains from one sample in a study of identical twins. TCRdb fed the 5' RACE reads into MiXCR, producing one record per CDR3 protein. This table has about 490,000 distinct CDR3 sequences, around 15% appearing once. These data were also filed under a second study, of yellow fever vaccine responses in identical twins.

Sequenced input: CD4+ T cells sorted from blood. All receptors come from a woman in her late teens or twenties in good health. CDR3s leave out the opening cysteine and the closing phenylalanine or tryptophan. The order of the fields is V gene, J gene, CDR3 protein.

v_gene: TRBV5-6; j_gene: TRBJ2-5; CDR3aa: ASSIGLAGVETQY
v_gene: TRBV2; j_gene: TRBJ2-3; CDR3aa: ASGYGTPPDTQY
v_gene: TRBV9; j_gene: TRBJ2-4; CDR3aa: ASSSGPKNIQY
v_gene: TRBV9; j_gene: TRBJ1-2; CDR3aa: ASSFEQGRYGYT
v_gene: TRBV28; j_gene: TRBJ2-6; CDR3aa: ASSFGQPGANVLT
v_gene: TRBV5-1; j_gene: TRBJ2-7; CDR3aa: ASSLETSSYEQY
v_gene: TRBV20-1; j_gene: TRBJ2-7; CDR3aa: SASPWTSGIGRSSYEQY
v_gene: TRBV7-2; j_gene: TRBJ2-7; CDR3aa: ASSLAGASGFYEQY
v_gene: TRBV29-1; j_gene: TRBJ2-1; CDR3aa: SAGSRVDNEQF
v_gene: TRBV6-1; j_gene: TRBJ1-1; CDR3aa: ASGRGVGTEAF
v_gene: TRBV12-3/TRBV12-4; j_gene: TRBJ2-7; CDR3aa: ASSLRPGGTTYEQY
v_gene: TRBV7-9; j_gene: TRBJ2-7; CDR3aa: ASSPQGRGTAGYEQY
v_gene: TRBV29-1; j_gene: TRBJ2-3; CDR3aa: SVAAGGVADTQY
v_gene: TRBV4-1; j_gene: TRBJ2-2; CDR3aa: ASSQDFRTANTGELF
v_gene: TRBV7-2; j_gene: TRBJ2-5; CDR3aa: ASSLGSAGGMTQY
v_gene: TRBV5-6; j_gene: TRBJ2-3; CDR3aa: ASSFRGQGRRNTQY
v_gene: TRBV5-1; j_gene: TRBJ2-7; CDR3aa: ASSWRTGTRQSEQY
v_gene: TRBV5-4; j_gene: TRBJ2-2; CDR3aa: ASSLIGGENTGELF
v_gene: TRBV12-3/TRBV12-4; j_gene: TRBJ2-2; CDR3aa: ASSRDRVPPQLF
v_gene: TRBV24-1; j_gene: TRBJ2-3; CDR3aa: ATSVVAGYTDTQY
v_gene: TRBV12-3/TRBV12-4; j_gene: TRBJ1-3; CDR3aa: ASSPTGVGNTIY
v_gene: TRBV20-1; j_gene: TRBJ1-1; CDR3aa: SNRTGGGLKNTEAF
v_gene: TRBV5-1; j_gene: TRBJ1-5; CDR3aa: ASSLGRDQPQH
v_gene: TRBV10-3; j_gene: TRBJ2-1; CDR3aa: AISETENGEQF
v_gene: TRBV12-3/TRBV12-4; j_gene: TRBJ1-2; CDR3aa: ASSPTGTGLNGYT
v_gene: TRBV4-1; j_gene: TRBJ1-1; CDR3aa: ASSPGTGDLNTEAF
v_gene: TRBV28; j_gene: TRBJ1-4; CDR3aa: ASGGAATNEKLF
v_gene: TRBV29-1; j_gene: TRBJ2-5; CDR3aa: SVRGTFLPQETQY
v_gene: TRBV20-1; j_gene: TRBJ2-7; CDR3aa: SARVANGAYEQY
v_gene: TRBV11-2; j_gene: TRBJ2-1; CDR3aa: ASSWDAEQF
v_gene: TRBV28; j_gene: TRBJ2-1; CDR3aa: AAGGPYNEQF
v_gene: TRBV5-1; j_gene: TRBJ1-6; CDR3aa: ASSGTGENSPLH
v_gene: TRBV5-1; j_gene: TRBJ2-5; CDR3aa: ASSLLLGPEGRETQY
v_gene: TRBV5-1; j_gene: TRBJ1-5; CDR3aa: ASSYGTGPNQPQH
v_gene: TRBV12-3/TRBV12-4; j_gene: TRBJ2-5; CDR3aa: ASSLSSGETQY
v_gene: TRBV11-2; j_gene: TRBJ2-7; CDR3aa: ASSIQSYEQY
v_gene: TRBV3-1; j_gene: TRBJ2-1; CDR3aa: ASSPRPGTSGIDEQF
v_gene: TRBV12-3/TRBV12-4; j_gene: TRBJ2-7; CDR3aa: ASSPVGQGTTYEQY
v_gene: TRBV24-1; j_gene: TRBJ2-7; CDR3aa: ATSDATRQEQY
v_gene: TRBV15; j_gene: TRBJ2-7; CDR3aa: ATSRDANRQGLGQY
v_gene: TRBV4-2; j_gene: TRBJ2-2; CDR3aa: ASSQDGGNTGELF
v_gene: TRBV7-8; j_gene: TRBJ1-2; CDR3aa: ASSLEGGQNYGYT
v_gene: TRBV4-2; j_gene: TRBJ2-2; CDR3aa: ASSHKDRLDGDGELF
v_gene: TRBV20-1; j_gene: TRBJ2-3; CDR3aa: SAGTSGSTDTQY
v_gene: TRBV27; j_gene: TRBJ2-7; CDR3aa: ASSKTSGYPIFSYEQY
v_gene: TRBV2; j_gene: TRBJ1-1; CDR3aa: ASSARGRAAF
v_gene: TRBV5-1; j_gene: TRBJ2-5; CDR3aa: ASSFSVQETQY
v_gene: TRBV6-5; j_gene: TRBJ1-2; CDR3aa: ASSYGGNYGYT
v_gene: TRBV20-1; j_gene: TRBJ2-1; CDR3aa: SARARGGALLYEQF
v_gene: TRBV7-9; j_gene: TRBJ2-1; CDR3aa: ASSRHGSGVYNEQF
v_gene: TRBV4-1; j_gene: TRBJ2-2; CDR3aa: ASSPRLGNTGELF
v_gene: TRBV7-8; j_gene: TRBJ2-1; CDR3aa: ASSSTPGGPGEQF
v_gene: TRBV20-1; j_gene: TRBJ2-7; CDR3aa: SARDRLNSYEQY
v_gene: TRBV6-1; j_gene: TRBJ2-3; CDR3aa: ASRDFAGTGQY
v_gene: TRBV20-1; j_gene: TRBJ2-2; CDR3aa: SARDTRLAGTGELF
v_gene: TRBV24-1; j_gene: TRBJ2-1; CDR3aa: ATSDSGLLEQF
v_gene: TRBV27; j_gene: TRBJ2-7; CDR3aa: ASSLGTGGAYEQY
v_gene: TRBV4-2; j_gene: TRBJ2-1; CDR3aa: ASSQGGSSYNEQF
v_gene: TRBV15; j_gene: TRBJ2-1; CDR3aa: ATSRDEGDNEQF
v_gene: TRBV5-4; j_gene: TRBJ1-1; CDR3aa: ASSLSIGLNTEAF